This TCR beta chain emerged from a study of T cells in Graves' hyperthyroidism and ophthalmopathy. Study-level information: At the time of initial diagnosis and before any treatment, peripheral blood was collected.

It was RNA transcripts that yielded the amplified TCR beta CDR3 regions. Researchers ran a first-round RT-PCR on the TCR CDR3 using the HTBI primer set. Using its own MiXCR run on the multiplex PCR reads, TCRdb lists one record per CDR3 protein. The sample gives about 700,000 distinct CDR3 sequences, about 15% of which show up once; approximately 10% is in the top ten. The germline V and J ends were trimmed by 5 bases and 0 bases, with 7 bases remaining between them. The CDR3 covers 13 residues. Germline V gene lookup returns CDR1 MNHNS and CDR2 SASEGT. In its sample, this clonotype was seen many times.

The receptor comes from a woman between 18 and 29 years old with Graves' hyperthyroidism. Sequences were obtained from blood. The V and J genes are TRBV6-1 and TRBJ1-2; D not resolved. The CDR3 sequence is CASSYYTNYGYTF. The DNA of the CDR3 is TGTGCCAGCAGTTATTACACTAACTATGGCTACACCTTC.